The clone carrying this T cell receptor beta chain was counted a single time. The record originates from a study of cytotoxic CD8 clonotypes in ibrutinib-treated CLL. Clones were read by immunoSEQ multiplex PCR, and TCRdb kept only the in-frame ones, dropping some. The data hold under 45,000 clones, with 68% observed a single time. Trimming stripped 3 bases from V and 0 bases from J, with 13 bases between. CDR1 and CDR2 (germline): KGHSH, LQKENI. This CDR3 comprises 16 residues. Source: PBMCs, taken at disease progression, from a patient treated with ibrutinib. V usage is TRBV18 and J usage is TRBJ2-3; D is undetermined. This clonotype was obtained from a human donor with chronic lymphocytic leukemia. The CDR3 region has the DNA TGTGCCAGCTCACCCGTGGTAGCCGTGAGCACAGATACGCAGTATTTT. It yields the protein CASSPVVAVSTDTQYF.